This TCR beta chain was documented in a study of blood T cell repertoires in COVID-19. In the study overall: Nucleic acid was either cDNA or gDNA, and it came from T cells, B-cell-depleted T cells, or PBMCs.

Assay: immunoSEQ multiplex PCR; the TCRdb copy retains only in-frame clones and omits some. This sample has about 55,000 clones, with around 90% found just once. The sequencing sample was made of peripheral blood. This TCR derives from a human donor with active COVID-19. The donor label of this sample is uncertain.

DNA of the CDR3: TGTGCCAGCAGCCCCCTTAAGAGGTCTGAAAAACTGTTTTTT. The encoded protein is CASSPLKRSEKLFF. The V gene is TRBV4-2, the J gene TRBJ1-4; D gene ambiguous. This CDR3 is 14 amino acids long. CDR1 and CDR2 (germline): LGHNA, YNFKEQ. V lost 4 bases, J lost 7 bases, and 13 bases lay in between.